Here is one T cell receptor (beta chain) with its context. The antigen is undetermined. This specimen belongs to a study of shared clonotypes between healthy human individuals. Study results and limitations: What naive subsets generally showed was a larger estimated richness than memory subsets showed. Enrolling few donors narrowed the genetic and exposure-history diversity that was represented. When compared with the clonotypes that were shared by all four sorted-subset donors, the non-shared clonotypes turned out to have lower generation probabilities. Sampling covered nothing but blood. Tissue TCR repertoires likely differ from those found in blood.

Naive CD8 cells, CD45RO-negative and positively selected for CCR7, excluded terminally differentiated effector memory CD45RA+ cells. Germline CDR1 is GTSNPN and CDR2 is SVGIG (reference sequence). This CDR3 contains 17 residues. The junction had 20 bases not matched to a gene; V was cut back by 5 bases and J by 6 bases. Some clones are missing from TCRdb's copy, which holds only in-frame ones; the method was immunoSEQ multiplex PCR. Of over 800,000 clones in the sample, over 90% were seen once. The rearrangement links TRBV30 to TRBJ2-3; 7 bases map to TRBD2. The source material was naive CD8+ T cells sorted from blood. This receptor was obtained from a man aged 25-40 years in good health. CDR3: CAWWTDGASGSPDTQYF. The CDR3 region has the DNA TGTGCCTGGTGGACCGACGGGGCTAGCGGCTCACCGGATACGCAGTATTTT.